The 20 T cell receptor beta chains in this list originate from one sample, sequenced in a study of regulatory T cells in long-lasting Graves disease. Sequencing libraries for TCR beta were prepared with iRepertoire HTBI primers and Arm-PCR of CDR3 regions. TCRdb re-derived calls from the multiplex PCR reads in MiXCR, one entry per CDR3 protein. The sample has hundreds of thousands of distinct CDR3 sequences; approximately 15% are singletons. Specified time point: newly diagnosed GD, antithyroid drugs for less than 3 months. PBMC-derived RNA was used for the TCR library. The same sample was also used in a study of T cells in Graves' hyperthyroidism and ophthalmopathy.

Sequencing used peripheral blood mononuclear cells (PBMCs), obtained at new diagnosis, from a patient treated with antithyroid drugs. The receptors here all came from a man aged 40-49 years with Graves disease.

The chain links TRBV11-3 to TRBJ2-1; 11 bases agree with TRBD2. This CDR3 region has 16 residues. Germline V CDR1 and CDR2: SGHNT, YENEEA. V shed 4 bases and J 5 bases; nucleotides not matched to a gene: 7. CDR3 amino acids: CASSWSSGGAHNEQFF. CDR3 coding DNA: TGTGCCAGCAGCTGGAGTAGCGGGGGGGCCCACAATGAGCAGTTCTTC. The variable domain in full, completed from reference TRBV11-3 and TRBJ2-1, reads EAGVVQSPRYKIIEKKQPVAFWCNPISGHNTLYWYLQNLGQGPELLIRYENEEAVDDSQLPKDRFSAERLKGVDSTLKIQPAELGDSAVYLCASSWSSGGAHNEQFFGPGTRLTVL.

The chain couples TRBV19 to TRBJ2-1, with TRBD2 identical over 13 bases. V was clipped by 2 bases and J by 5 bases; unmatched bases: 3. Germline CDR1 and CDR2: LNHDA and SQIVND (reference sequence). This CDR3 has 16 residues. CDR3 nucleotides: TGTGCCAGTAGTATAATAGGACTAGCGGGGGACAATGAGCAGTTCTTC. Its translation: CASSIIGLAGDNEQFF.

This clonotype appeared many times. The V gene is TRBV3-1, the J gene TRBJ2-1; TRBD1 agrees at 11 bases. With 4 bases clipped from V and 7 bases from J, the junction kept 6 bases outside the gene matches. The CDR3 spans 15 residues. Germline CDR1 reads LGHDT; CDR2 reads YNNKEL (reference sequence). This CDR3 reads CASSLGQGASNEQFF. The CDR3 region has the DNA TGTGCCAGCAGCCTAGGACAGGGGGCGTCGAATGAGCAGTTCTTC.

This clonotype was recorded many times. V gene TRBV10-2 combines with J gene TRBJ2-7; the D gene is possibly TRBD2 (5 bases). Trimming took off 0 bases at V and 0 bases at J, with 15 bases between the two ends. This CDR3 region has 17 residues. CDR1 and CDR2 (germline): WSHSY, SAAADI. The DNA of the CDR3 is TGCGCCAGCAGTGAGTCGTTATGGAGGCTTAGCTCCTACGAGCAGTACTTC. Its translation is CASSESLWRLSSYEQYF.

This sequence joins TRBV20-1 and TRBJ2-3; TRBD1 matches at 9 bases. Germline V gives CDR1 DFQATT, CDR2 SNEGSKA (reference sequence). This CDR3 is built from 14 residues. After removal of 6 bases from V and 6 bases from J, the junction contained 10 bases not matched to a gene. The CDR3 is CSAGRTGARDTQYF. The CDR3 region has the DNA TGCAGTGCCGGCCGGACAGGGGCAAGGGATACGCAGTATTTT.

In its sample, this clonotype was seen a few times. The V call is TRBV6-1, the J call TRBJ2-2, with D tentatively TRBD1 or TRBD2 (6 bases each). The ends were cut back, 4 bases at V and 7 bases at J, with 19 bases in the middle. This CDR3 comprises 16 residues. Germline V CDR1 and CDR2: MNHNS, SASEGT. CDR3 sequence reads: CASSVSGARIGGELFF. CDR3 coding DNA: TGTGCCAGCAGTGTTTCGGGGGCGCGAATCGGCGGGGAGCTGTTTTTT.

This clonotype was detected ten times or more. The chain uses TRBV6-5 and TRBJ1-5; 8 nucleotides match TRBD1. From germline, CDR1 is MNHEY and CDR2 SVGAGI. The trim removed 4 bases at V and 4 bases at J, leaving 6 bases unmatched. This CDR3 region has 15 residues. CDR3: CASSSPGQVNQPQHF. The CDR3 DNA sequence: TGTGCCAGCAGTTCACCGGGACAGGTAAATCAGCCCCAGCATTTT.

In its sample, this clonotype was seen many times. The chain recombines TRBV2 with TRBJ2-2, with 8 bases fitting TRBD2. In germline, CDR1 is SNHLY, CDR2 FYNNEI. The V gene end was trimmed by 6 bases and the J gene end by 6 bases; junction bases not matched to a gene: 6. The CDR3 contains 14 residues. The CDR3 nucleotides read TGTGCCAGCAGGGGCAAGCGGGGGCCCGGGGAGCTGTTTTTT. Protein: CASRGKRGPGELFF.

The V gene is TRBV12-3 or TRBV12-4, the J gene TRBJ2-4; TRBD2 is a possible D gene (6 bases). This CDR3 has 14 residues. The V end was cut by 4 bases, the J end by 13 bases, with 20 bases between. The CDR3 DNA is TGTGCCAGCAGTTCTACTAGCCGGAGACAAGAGCAGTACTTC. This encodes CASSSTSRRQEQYF.

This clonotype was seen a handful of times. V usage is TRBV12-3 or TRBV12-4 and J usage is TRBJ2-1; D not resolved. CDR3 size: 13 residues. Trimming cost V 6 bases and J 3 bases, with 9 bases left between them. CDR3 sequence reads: CASRVSLYNEQFF. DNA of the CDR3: TGTGCCAGCAGGGTAAGCCTCTACAATGAGCAGTTCTTC.

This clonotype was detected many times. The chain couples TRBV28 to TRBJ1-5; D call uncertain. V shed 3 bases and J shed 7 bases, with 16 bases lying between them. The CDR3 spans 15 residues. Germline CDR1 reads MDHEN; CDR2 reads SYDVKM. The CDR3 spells CASSLGTEGWQPQHF. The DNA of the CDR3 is TGTGCCAGCAGTTTGGGTACAGAGGGATGGCAGCCCCAGCATTTT.

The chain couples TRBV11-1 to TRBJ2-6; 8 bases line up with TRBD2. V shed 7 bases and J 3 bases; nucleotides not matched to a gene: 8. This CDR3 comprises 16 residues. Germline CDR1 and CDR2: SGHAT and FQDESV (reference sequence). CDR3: CASTPGGAGGANVLTF. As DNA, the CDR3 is TGTGCCAGCACCCCGGGGGGGGCCGGTGGGGCCAACGTCCTGACTTTC. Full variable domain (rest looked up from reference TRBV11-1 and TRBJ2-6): EAEVAQSPRYKITEKSQAVAFWCDPISGHATLYWYRQILGQGPELLVQFQDESVVDDSQLPKDRFSAERLKGVDSTLKIQPAELGDSAMYLCASTPGGAGGANVLTFGAGSRLTVL.

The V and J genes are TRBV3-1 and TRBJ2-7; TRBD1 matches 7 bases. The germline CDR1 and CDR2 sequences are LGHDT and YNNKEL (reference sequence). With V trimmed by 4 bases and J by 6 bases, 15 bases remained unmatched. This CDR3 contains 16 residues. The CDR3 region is CASSPLLSATGSEQYF. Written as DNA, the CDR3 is TGTGCCAGCAGCCCGCTCCTCTCTGCGACAGGGAGCGAGCAGTACTTC.

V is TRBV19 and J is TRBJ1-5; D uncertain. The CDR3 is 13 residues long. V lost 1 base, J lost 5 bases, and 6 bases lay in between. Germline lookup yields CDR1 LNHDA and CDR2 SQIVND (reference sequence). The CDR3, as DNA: TGTGCCAGTAGTATAGTCGGAGATCAGCCCCAGCATTTT. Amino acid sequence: CASSIVGDQPQHF. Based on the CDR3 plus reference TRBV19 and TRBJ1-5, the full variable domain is DGGITQSPKYLFRKEGQNVTLSCEQNLNHDAMYWYRQDPGQGLRLIYYSQIVNDFQKGDIAEGYSVSREKKESFPLTVTSAQKNPTAFYLCASSIVGDQPQHFGDGTRLSIL.

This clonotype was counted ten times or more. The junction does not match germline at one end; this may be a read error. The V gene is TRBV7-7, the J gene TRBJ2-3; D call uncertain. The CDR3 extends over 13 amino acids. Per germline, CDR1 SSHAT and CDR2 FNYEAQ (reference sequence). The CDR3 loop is CASSSISTDTQYF. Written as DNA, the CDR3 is TGTGCTAGCAGCTCAATATCCACAGATACGCAGTATTTT. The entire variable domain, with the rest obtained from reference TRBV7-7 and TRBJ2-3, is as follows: GAGVSQSPRYKVTKRGQDVTLRCDPISSHATLYWYQQALGQGPEFLTYFNYEAQPDKSGLPSDRFSAERPEGSISTLTIQRTEQRDSAMYRCASSSISTDTQYFGPGTRLTVL.

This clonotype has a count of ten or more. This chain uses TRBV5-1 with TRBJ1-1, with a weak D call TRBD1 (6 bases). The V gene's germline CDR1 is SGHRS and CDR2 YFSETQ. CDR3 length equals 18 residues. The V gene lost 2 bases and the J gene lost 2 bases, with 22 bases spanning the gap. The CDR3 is CASSFSSVRGQINTEAFF. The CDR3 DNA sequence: TGCGCCAGCAGCTTCTCTTCTGTCCGTGGACAGATTAACACTGAAGCTTTCTTT.

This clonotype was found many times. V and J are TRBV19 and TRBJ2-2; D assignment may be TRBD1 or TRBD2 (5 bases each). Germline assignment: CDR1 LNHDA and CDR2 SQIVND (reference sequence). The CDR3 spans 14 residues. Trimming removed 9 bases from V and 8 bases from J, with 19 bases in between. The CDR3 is CASLAGREIGELFF. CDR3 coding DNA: TGTGCCAGCCTGGCGGGCAGGGAGATTGGGGAGCTGTTTTTT. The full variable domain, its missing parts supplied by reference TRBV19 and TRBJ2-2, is DGGITQSPKYLFRKEGQNVTLSCEQNLNHDAMYWYRQDPGQGLRLIYYSQIVNDFQKGDIAEGYSVSREKKESFPLTVTSAQKNPTAFYLCASLAGREIGELFFGEGSRLTVL.

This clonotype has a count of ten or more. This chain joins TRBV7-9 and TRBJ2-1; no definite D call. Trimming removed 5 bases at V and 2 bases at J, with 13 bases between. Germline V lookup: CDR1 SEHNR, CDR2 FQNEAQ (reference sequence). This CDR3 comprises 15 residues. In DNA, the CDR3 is TGTGCCAGCAGCGAGGACGAACGTACCTACAATGAGCAGTTCTTC. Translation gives CASSEDERTYNEQFF.

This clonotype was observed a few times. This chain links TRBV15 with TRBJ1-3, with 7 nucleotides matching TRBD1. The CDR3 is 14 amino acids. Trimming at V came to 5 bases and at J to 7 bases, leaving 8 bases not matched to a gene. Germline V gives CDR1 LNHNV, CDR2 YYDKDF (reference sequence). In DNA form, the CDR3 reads TGTGCCACCAGCCCACGACAGGGTGGGAACACCATATATTTT. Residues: CATSPRQGGNTIYF.

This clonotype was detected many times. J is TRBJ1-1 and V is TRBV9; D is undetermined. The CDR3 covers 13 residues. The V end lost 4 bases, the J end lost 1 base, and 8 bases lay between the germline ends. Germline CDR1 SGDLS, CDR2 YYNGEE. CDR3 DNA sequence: TGTGCCAGCAGCCTCGACTGGAACACTGAAGCTTTCTTT. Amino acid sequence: CASSLDWNTEAFF.